A single sample is the source of the 15 T cell receptor beta chains below, sequenced in a study of tumor-infiltrating lymphocytes in primary liver carcinoma. Without any cell sorting, roughly 18-31 mg of bulk tissue yielded co-extracted RNA and DNA. TCR beta cDNA was made from 400 to 500 ng total RNA with a constant-region primer. TCR beta libraries came from three nested multiplex PCR rounds using slightly modified ARM-PCR. Use of TRBV1-TRBV30 forward primers with a C-beta reverse primer characterized the first two PCR rounds, which lasted about 10 cycles each. TCRdb fed the multiplex PCR reads into MiXCR, producing one record per CDR3 protein. The sample lists 45,000 or so distinct CDR3 sequences, more than 70% occurring once. Sequencing input: tumor-adjacent normal liver tissue. These TCRs come from a woman in her twenties or thirties with primary liver carcinoma and hepatitis B virus infection.

Points on this clonotype: An end of the junction does not agree with germline; a read error may underlie this. The chain employs TRBV11-2 and TRBJ2-7, with D unresolved. This CDR3 comprises 13 residues. Germline V gives CDR1 SGHAT, CDR2 FQNNGV. The CDR3 loop reads CARSFPAAYEQYF. CDR3 sequence (DNA): TGTGCCCGCAGCTTTCCGGCGGCGTATGAGCAGTACTTC.

With regard to this clonotype: Likely a read error: the CDR3 ends without its conserved phenylalanine or tryptophan. The chain links TRBV4-2 to TRBJ1-2, with D possibly being TRBD1 (5 bases). Germline V lookup: CDR1 LGHNA, CDR2 YNFKEQ. The CDR3 is 12 amino acids. V was shortened by 4 bases and J by 3 bases, with 6 bases between the two germline ends. The CDR3 nucleotides are TGTGCCAGCAGCCCGGGACACTATGGCTACACCTTA. Amino acid sequence: CASSPGHYGYTL.

This clonotype was picked up one time. The V and J genes are TRBV7-8 and TRBJ2-5; no definite D call. The CDR3 loop spans 12 amino acids. Trimming removed 7 bases at V and 5 bases at J, with 11 bases between. Per germline, CDR1 SGHVS and CDR2 FQNEAQ. This CDR3 reads CASTFGGETQYF. CDR3 in DNA: TGTGCCAGCACTTTTGGTGGTGAGACCCAGTACTTC.

As to this clonotype: This may arise from a read error, as a much more abundant clone is one base away. The chain combines TRBV28 with TRBJ2-7; D is ambiguous. The CDR3 spans 13 residues. The germline V gene has CDR1 MDHEN and CDR2 SYDVKM. The CDR3 region has the DNA TGTGCCAGCAGTTTGGTAGCCCGCCGGGTCTTAGACTTC. Its translation: CASSLVARRVLDF.

To note about this clonotype: Given a much more abundant clone one base away, this may be a read error. This rearrangement joins TRBV28 to TRBJ2-6, with a weak D call TRBD2 (5 bases). Germline V gene lookup returns CDR1 MDHEN and CDR2 SYDVKM. V dropped 1 base and J dropped 5 bases, with 21 bases sitting between them. The CDR3 totals 19 residues. CDR3 sequence reads: CASSLLELDSGSWANVLTF. CDR3 bases: TGTGCCAGCAGTTTATTAGAGCTGGACTCTGGGTCTTGGGCCAACGTCCTGACTTTC.

A note on this clonotype: This is likely a read error, given that the CDR3 carries no conserved phenylalanine or tryptophan at its end. It is unclear where the CDR3 begins or ends on the DNA, so no DNA is shown, and the CDR3 is as TCRdb lists it. This chain uses TRBV11-2 with TRBJ2-7. CDR1 is SGHAT, CDR2 FQNNGV, per germline. The CDR3 has 17 residues if both end residues are counted. CDR3 protein: CASSLGGTALSSYEQYT.

In this sample, this clonotype turned up a few times. This rearrangement joins TRBV6-2 or TRBV6-3 to TRBJ2-1; D not resolved. The CDR3 is 13 amino acids. Germline CDR1 MNHEY, CDR2 SVGEGT. V was shortened by 3 bases and J by 6 bases, with 9 bases between the two germline ends. The CDR3 region has the DNA TGTGCCAGCAGTTATGACGAAATCAATGAGCAGTTCTTC. Its protein is CASSYDEINEQFF.

Of note for this clonotype: The CDR3 ends on some other residue instead of the conserved phenylalanine or tryptophan, so this is likely a read error. The DNA is omitted, as the CDR3 cannot be located on it reliably, and the CDR3 follows TCRdb's listing. The chain is built from TRBV4-1 and TRBJ2-4; TRBD1 is taken as the D call from the table, unchecked against the DNA. The CDR3 spans 16 residues, counting both ends. Germline loops: CDR1 MGHRA, CDR2 YSYEKL. CDR3: CASSPEMNGDTSKWYL.

A note on this clonotype: At one boundary the junction diverges from the germline segment, which might be a read error. The chain has TRBV11-2 and TRBJ2-5, with D possibly called TRBD1 or TRBD2 (5 bases each). Looked up from germline, CDR1 is SGHAT and CDR2 is FQNNGV. This CDR3 comprises 13 residues. This CDR3 is CASILESKGTQYF. In nucleotides, the CDR3 is TGTGCCAGCATCTTAGAATCCAAGGGGACGCAGTACTTC.

Comments on this clonotype: The junction departs from the called germline gene at one end, perhaps through a read error. The chain links TRBV5-1 to TRBJ2-2; D might be TRBD1 (6 bases). The CDR3 contains 15 residues. Germline V gene lookup returns CDR1 SGHRS and CDR2 YFSETQ. The CDR3 loop reads CPSKLWQGDTGELIF. In DNA, the CDR3 is TGCCCCAGCAAGCTTTGGCAAGGGGACACCGGGGAGCTGATTTTT.

V and J are TRBV7-3 and TRBJ2-2, with a weak D call TRBD1 (5 bases). Germline values: CDR1 SGHTA, CDR2 FQGTGA. Trimming took off 6 bases at V and 4 bases at J, with 15 bases between the two ends. CDR3 size: 15 residues. The CDR3 DNA follows: TGTGCCAGCAGTTTATCCCCAGGGTCCACCGGGGAGCTGTTTTTT. The encoded protein is CASSLSPGSTGELFF.

As to this clonotype: A much larger clone differs by one base, so this may be a read error. The rearrangement links TRBV5-8 to TRBJ2-1; maybe TRBD1 (7 bases). Germline loops: CDR1 SGHTS, CDR2 YDEGEE. The CDR3 is made up of 15 amino acids. In DNA, the CDR3 is TGTGCCGGCAGCTTACAGGGGCCGGAGGGGAATGAGCAGTTCTTC. Its translation: CAGSLQGPEGNEQFF. The full variable domain, completed using reference TRBV5-8 and TRBJ2-1, is EAGVTQSPTHLIKTRGQQATLRCSPISGHTSVYWYQQALGLGLQFLLWYDEGEERNRGNFPPRFSGRQFPNYSSELNVNALELEDSALYLCAGSLQGPEGNEQFFGPGTRLTVL.

This clonotype was observed a few times. In this CDR3 the conserved last residue, phenylalanine or tryptophan, is missing, so a read error is likely. The chain uses TRBV24-1 and TRBJ2-1, with D possibly matching TRBD1 (6 bases). The CDR3 has 15 amino acids. V lost 3 bases to trimming and J lost 7 bases, with 15 bases between them. Germline V gives CDR1 KGHDR, CDR2 SFDVKD. Written as DNA, the CDR3 is TGTGCCACCAGTGATCCTGGACAGCGAACGAATGAGCAGTTCCTC. Translating it yields CATSDPGQRTNEQFL.

A remark on this clonotype: Relative to the germline gene, one junction end is altered; a read error may explain this. V is TRBV29-1 and J is TRBJ2-1; maybe TRBD2 (5 bases). The CDR3 is made up of 13 amino acids. Germline CDR1 is SQVTM and CDR2 is ANQGSEA. CDR3 amino acids: CNVEGFSGHEQFF. The CDR3 bases are TGCAACGTTGAGGGATTTAGTGGCCATGAGCAGTTCTTC.

Details on this clonotype: Its ends do not fully match the called genes, so a read error is possible. The chain is built from TRBV6-4 and TRBJ2-3; the match to TRBD2 covers 9 bases. Germline CDR1 is MRHNA and CDR2 is SNTAGT. This CDR3 spans 14 amino acids. CDR3 region: CTSSRTSEADTQYF. As DNA, the CDR3 is TGTACCAGCAGCAGGACTAGCGAAGCAGATACGCAGTATTTT.